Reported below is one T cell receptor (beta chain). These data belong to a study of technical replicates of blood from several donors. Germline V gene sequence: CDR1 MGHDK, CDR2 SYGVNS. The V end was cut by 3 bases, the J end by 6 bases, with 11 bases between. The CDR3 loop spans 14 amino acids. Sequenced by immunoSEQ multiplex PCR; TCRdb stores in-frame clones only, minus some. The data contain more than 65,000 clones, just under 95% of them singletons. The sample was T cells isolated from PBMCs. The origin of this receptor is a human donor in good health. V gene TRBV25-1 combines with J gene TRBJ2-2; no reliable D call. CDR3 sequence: CASSESSKSGELFF. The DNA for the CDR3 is TGTGCCAGCAGTGAGAGTAGTAAGTCCGGGGAGCTGTTTTTT.